Below, one TCR beta chain is given with its context. Its antigen is still unknown. Other DNA sequences from this sample encode an identical CDR3 as well. The CDR3 contains 12 residues. V was pared by 8 bases and J by 4 bases, with 12 bases between. Germline CDR1 and CDR2: LNHDA and SQIVND (reference sequence). The data originate from a study of OX40 agonist ivuxolimab in advanced cancers. Study-level results: Circulating CD4+ and CD8+ T cells showed clonal expansion by week 6 at 0.1 to 3.0 mg/kg.

Generated by immunoSEQ multiplex PCR, the TCRdb table keeps only in-frame clones and is missing some. This sample has 75,000 to 100,000 clones, with more than 75% found just once. The source of this sequence is an adult with an advanced solid tumor such as melanoma, head and neck, liver or kidney cancer. The material sequenced was CD4+ or CD8+ T cells sorted from blood, taken in a trial of the OX40 agonist ivuxolimab. The chain is built from TRBV19 and TRBJ2-7; no firm D call. This CDR3 is CASGVDLYEQYF. CDR3 bases: TGTGCCAGTGGAGTCGACTTATACGAGCAGTACTTC. Full variable domain (remainder filled in from reference TRBV19 and TRBJ2-7): DGGITQSPKYLFRKEGQNVTLSCEQNLNHDAMYWYRQDPGQGLRLIYYSQIVNDFQKGDIAEGYSVSREKKESFPLTVTSAQKNPTAFYLCASGVDLYEQYFGPGTRLTVT.